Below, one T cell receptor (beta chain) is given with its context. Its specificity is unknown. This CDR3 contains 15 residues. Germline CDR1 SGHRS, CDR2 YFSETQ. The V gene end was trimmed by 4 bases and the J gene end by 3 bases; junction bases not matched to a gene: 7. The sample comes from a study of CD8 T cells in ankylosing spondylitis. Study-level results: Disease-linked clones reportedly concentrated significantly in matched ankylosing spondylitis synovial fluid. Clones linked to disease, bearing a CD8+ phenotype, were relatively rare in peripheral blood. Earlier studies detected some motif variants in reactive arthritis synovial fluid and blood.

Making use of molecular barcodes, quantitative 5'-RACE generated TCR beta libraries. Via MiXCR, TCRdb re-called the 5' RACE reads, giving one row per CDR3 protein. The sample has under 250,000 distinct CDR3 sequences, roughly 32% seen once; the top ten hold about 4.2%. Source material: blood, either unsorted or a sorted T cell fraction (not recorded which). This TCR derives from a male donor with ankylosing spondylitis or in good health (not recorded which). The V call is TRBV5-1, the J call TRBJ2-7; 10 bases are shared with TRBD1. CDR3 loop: CASSKEWDRGYEQYF. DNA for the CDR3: TGCGCCAGCAGCAAGGAATGGGACAGGGGCTACGAGCAGTACTTC.